What follows are 24 T cell receptor beta chains derived from one specimen sequenced in a study of tumor-infiltrating lymphocytes in primary liver carcinoma. A primer matching the constant region was used to make TCR beta cDNA from 500 to 600 ng of total RNA. ARM-PCR, slightly modified, supplied the TCR beta libraries through three nested multiplex PCR rounds. TRBV1-TRBV30 forward primers paired with a C-beta reverse primer were used in the first two PCR rounds, which ran approximately 10 cycles each. TCRdb fed the multiplex PCR reads into MiXCR, producing one record per CDR3 protein. The sample records roughly 50,000 distinct CDR3 sequences, around three quarters being singletons. Joint extraction of RNA and DNA used about 17-31 mg of bulk tissue that was unsorted. The sample taken for sequencing was liver tumor tissue from sampling region 2. Specified subset: tumor region T2, inferior pole. These receptors originate from a man aged 40-50 years with primary liver carcinoma and hepatitis B virus infection.

Points on this clonotype: Relative to the germline gene, one junction end is altered; a read error may explain this. CDR3: CASSFVSANAGVLFF. Written as DNA, the CDR3 is TGTGCCAGCAGCTTCGTCAGTGCGAACGCAGGGGTGCTGTTTTTT. The rearrangement links TRBV13 to TRBJ2-2; D possibly corresponds to TRBD1 (6 bases). Per the germline V gene, CDR1 is PRHDT and CDR2 is FYEKMQ (reference sequence). CDR3 length: 15 amino acids.

This clonotype came up a few times. A much larger clonotype is one base distant, so this may be a read error. The chain employs TRBV5-5 and TRBJ2-3, with TRBD1 matching over 12 bases. The germline V gene encodes CDR1 SGHKS and CDR2 YYEKEE (reference sequence). The CDR3 length is 16 residues. The CDR3: CTSSFPGQGAQDTQYF. In DNA form, the CDR3 reads TGTACCAGCAGTTTCCCGGGACAGGGGGCGCAGGATACGCAGTATTTT.

The V call is TRBV7-9, the J call TRBJ2-3; D is perhaps TRBD2 (6 bases). The V gene's germline CDR1 is SEHNR and CDR2 FQNEAQ (reference sequence). The CDR3 loop spans 15 amino acids. CDR3 amino acids: CISSWRDGYTDTQYF. The CDR3 DNA reads TGTATCAGCAGCTGGAGGGACGGATATACAGATACGCAGTATTTT.

Comment on this clonotype: A read error may produce the germline difference seen at one junction end. The CDR3 spells CASSLQAGGYSGTNVLTF. The DNA of the CDR3 is TGCGCCAGCAGCTTGCAGGCAGGGGGATACTCTGGGACCAACGTCCTGACTTTC. V gene TRBV5-1 combines with J gene TRBJ2-6, with TRBD1 identical over 7 bases. The V gene's germline CDR1 is SGHRS and CDR2 YFSETQ. The CDR3 runs to 18 residues. Combining the CDR3 with reference TRBV5-1 and TRBJ2-6 gives the whole variable domain KAGVTQTPRYLIKTRGQQVTLSCSPISGHRSVSWYQQTPGQGLQFLFEYFSETQRNKGNFPGRFSGRQFSNSRSEMNVSTLELGDSALYLCASSLQAGGYSGTNVLTFGAGSRLTVL.

Comment on this clonotype: This CDR3 fails to terminate in the conserved phenylalanine or tryptophan, so it likely reflects a read error. This chain connects TRBV11-2 to TRBJ2-2, with 9 bases matching TRBD1. Germline CDR1 and CDR2: SGHAT and FQNNGV. The CDR3 totals 17 residues. V was clipped by 3 bases and J by 4 bases; unmatched bases: 9. The CDR3: CASSFDWDRVGTGELFS. DNA for the CDR3: TGTGCCAGCAGCTTTGATTGGGACAGGGTAGGCACCGGGGAGCTGTTTTCT.

About this clonotype: The junction shows a germline mismatch at one end, possibly a read error. The genes are TRBV11-2 and TRBJ2-5; D is unresolved. The CDR3 spans 13 residues. Per the germline V gene, CDR1 is SGHAT and CDR2 is FQNNGV. CDR3 bases: TGTGCCAGCAGCCTATATTTTCTGGAGACCCAGTATTTC. This encodes CASSLYFLETQYF.

Notes on this clonotype: Relative to the germline gene, one junction end is altered; a read error may explain this. The chain is built from TRBV14 and TRBJ2-7, with D perhaps given as TRBD1 or TRBD2 (5 bases each). CDR3 size: 13 residues. Germline V lookup: CDR1 SGHDN, CDR2 FVKESK. The CDR3 sequence: CASGQDLRGEQYF. The DNA of the CDR3 is TGTGCCAGCGGCCAAGATCTGAGGGGTGAGCAGTACTTC.

This clonotype occurred a few times. This may stem from a read error, because a much larger clone lies one nucleotide away. The genes are TRBV2 and TRBJ2-3; D is ambiguous. This CDR3 comprises 11 residues. Germline V gene lookup returns CDR1 SNHLY and CDR2 FYNNEI. The CDR3 reads CASALADTLYF. Here the CDR3 DNA reads TGTGCCAGCGCCTTGGCAGATACGCTGTATTTT.

As for this clonotype: One end of the junction varies from germline; a read error may be responsible. V gene TRBV11-2 combines with J gene TRBJ2-1; the D call may be TRBD1 or TRBD2 (5 bases each). Germline V gives CDR1 SGHAT, CDR2 FQNNGV. CDR3 size: 12 residues. The CDR3 loop reads CASSLGVREELF. CDR3 sequence (DNA): TGTGCCAGCAGCTTGGGGGTACGCGAGGAGTTATTC.

Concerning this clonotype: A much bigger clone sits one base away, suggesting this may be a read error. The chain recombines TRBV5-1 with TRBJ2-7; tentative D call: TRBD1 (5 bases). This CDR3 is 16 amino acids long. V lost 3 bases and J lost 11, with 27 bases in between. Germline-derived CDR1 and CDR2 are SGHRS and YFSETQ. DNA for the CDR3: TGCGCCAGCAGCTCCCTGGGGCAGCCGTACCAAGAGACCAAGTACTTC. Translation: CASSSLGQPYQETKYF.

This clonotype occurred once. The CDR3 bases are TGTGCCAGCAGCTTGAGCAGGGTACCAGATACGCAGTATTTT. This sequence encodes CASSLSRVPDTQYF. The chain carries TRBV7-9 and TRBJ2-3; the D gene is possibly TRBD1 (5 bases). The CDR3 extends over 14 amino acids. In germline, CDR1 is SEHNR, CDR2 FQNEAQ (reference sequence). The V gene lost 3 bases and the J gene lost 4 bases, with 11 bases spanning the gap.

As concerns this clonotype: This may be a read error: a much more frequent sequence differs by one nucleotide. The rearrangement joins TRBV18 to TRBJ1-4; no reliable D call. This CDR3 has 13 amino acids. Germline loops: CDR1 KGHSH, CDR2 LQKENI. The CDR3 protein is CARSPGVNEKLFF. The CDR3, as DNA: TGTGCCAGGTCACCCGGGGTTAATGAAAAACTGTTTTTT.

As for this clonotype: This may be a read error: a much more frequent sequence differs by one nucleotide. The chain carries TRBV30 and TRBJ1-2, with D uncertain. The CDR3 is 14 amino acids. Germline V gene sequence: CDR1 GTSNPN, CDR2 SVGIG (reference sequence). With 4 bases removed from V and 5 bases from J, the gap between germline ends came to 17 bases. The CDR3 sequence is CAWNYRGQLYGYTF. CDR3 bases: TGTGCCTGGAATTATAGAGGGCAGCTGTATGGCTACACCTTC. Full variable domain (rest looked up from reference TRBV30 and TRBJ1-2): SQTIHQWPATLVQPVGSPLSLECTVEGTSNPNLYWYRQAAGRGLQLLFYSVGIGQISSEVPQNLSASRPQDRQFILSSKKLLLSDSGFYLCAWNYRGQLYGYTFGSGTRLTVV.

This clonotype was seen at least ten times. V and J are TRBV4-1 and TRBJ2-4, with D possibly being TRBD1 (6 bases). Germline lookup yields CDR1 MGHRA and CDR2 YSYEKL. Trimming took off 4 bases at V and 1 base at J, with 14 bases between the two ends. The CDR3 is 16 residues long. The chain's CDR3 is CASSPGQFGAKNIQYF. The CDR3 DNA is TGCGCCAGCAGCCCCGGACAGTTTGGGGCCAAAAACATTCAGTACTTC.

As concerns this clonotype: Because it lacks the conserved phenylalanine or tryptophan at the end, this CDR3 is likely a read error. The V call is TRBV7-8, the J call TRBJ1-5, with D hard to call. V lost 5 bases and J 4 bases, leaving 12 bases between the germline ends. CDR3 size: 14 residues. From germline, CDR1 is SGHVS and CDR2 FQNEAQ. In nucleotides, the CDR3 is TGTGCCAGCAGCCCAGTGACATTGAATCAGCCCCAGCATCTT. Its translation: CASSPVTLNQPQHL.

In the case of this clonotype: The missing conserved phenylalanine or tryptophan at the end of this CDR3 makes a read error likely. V gene TRBV6-1 combines with J gene TRBJ2-7, with unresolved D. The CDR3 extends over 16 amino acids. V dropped 10 bases and J dropped 0 bases, with 22 bases sitting between them. Germline V gene sequence: CDR1 MNHNS, CDR2 SASEGT. The CDR3 loop is CANSEGQAGPSYEQYL. The CDR3 DNA is TGTGCCAACAGCGAAGGCCAGGCAGGCCCCTCCTACGAGCAGTACTTA.

The chain is built from TRBV2 and TRBJ2-7, with TRBD2 matching over 8 bases. The trim removed 5 bases at V and 2 bases at J, leaving 5 bases unmatched. From germline, CDR1 is SNHLY and CDR2 FYNNEI. This CDR3 contains 14 residues. The CDR3 is CASSRLASPYEQYF. CDR3 nucleotides: TGTGCCAGCAGTCGACTAGCGAGTCCCTACGAGCAGTACTTC.

This clonotype has at least ten counts. The chain couples TRBV12-3 or TRBV12-4 to TRBJ2-1, with D perhaps given as TRBD1 or TRBD2 (5 bases each). Trimming removed 0 bases from V and 6 bases from J, with 15 bases in between. This CDR3 has 16 residues. The CDR3: CASSLARTERGNEQFF. The CDR3 region has the DNA TGTGCCAGCAGTTTAGCTAGGACTGAGAGGGGCAATGAGCAGTTCTTC.

For this clonotype: The CDR3 end shows no conserved phenylalanine or tryptophan, and so a read error is likely. V gene TRBV11-1 combines with J gene TRBJ2-1; D gene unclear. CDR3 length: 13 residues. Trimming shortened V by 11 bases and J by 7 bases, and 18 bases separated the two germline ends. CDR1 is SGHAT, CDR2 FQDESV, per germline (reference sequence). The CDR3 spells CAGNLGRANEQFS. In nucleotides, the CDR3 is TGTGCCGGCAACTTAGGCCGGGCAAATGAGCAGTTCTCC.

About this clonotype itself: A read error may produce the germline difference seen at one junction end. This sequence joins TRBV12-3 or TRBV12-4 and TRBJ2-4, with D tentatively TRBD1 or TRBD2 (5 bases each). There are 13 residues in the CDR3. CDR3 loop: CGSSFGGKNIQYF. In DNA form, the CDR3 reads TGTGGCAGCAGTTTTGGGGGAAAAAACATTCAGTACTTC.

This clonotype appeared many times. This chain uses TRBV5-4 with TRBJ1-4; D is uncertain. Trimming shortened V by 0 bases and J by 10 bases, and 10 bases separated the two germline ends. The germline gives CDR1 SGHNT, CDR2 YYREEE (reference sequence). The CDR3 spans 13 residues. CDR3 amino acids: CASSLESEGKLFF. The CDR3 region has the DNA TGTGCCAGCAGCTTGGAGTCGGAGGGAAAACTGTTTTTT.

On this clonotype: Mismatch with germline at one junction end may stem from a read error. V usage is TRBV7-9 and J usage is TRBJ2-6; a weak D match, TRBD1 (5 bases). The CDR3 has 16 amino acids. In germline, CDR1 is SEHNR, CDR2 FQNEAQ (reference sequence). The CDR3 region has the DNA TGTGCCAGCAGCTTCCTTACGTGGGCTGGGGCCAACATCCTGACTTTC. Translating it yields CASSFLTWAGANILTF.

This clonotype occurred a few times. The CDR3, as DNA: TGCAGTGCTAGCGGGAGGGCCAAAGATACGCAGTATTTT. As protein: CSASGRAKDTQYF. V and J are TRBV20-1 and TRBJ2-3; 8 nucleotides line up with TRBD2. This CDR3 region has 13 residues. Germline V gene data show CDR1 as DFQATT and CDR2 as SNEGSKA (reference sequence). V lost 3 bases and J lost 5; bases outside the gene matches: 4.

As regards this clonotype: The junction shows a germline mismatch at one end, possibly a read error. The chain employs TRBV5-6 and TRBJ2-1; D unclear. The CDR3 totals 14 residues. Germline CDR1 and CDR2: SGHDT and YYEEEE. This CDR3 is CASSLVGSYNEEFF. The DNA for the CDR3 is TGTGCCAGCAGCTTGGTAGGGTCCTACAATGAGGAGTTCTTC. The whole variable domain, filled in from reference TRBV5-6 and TRBJ2-1, reads DAGVTQSPTHLIKTRGQQVTLRCSPKSGHDTVSWYQQALGQGPQFIFQYYEEEERQRGNFPDRFSGHQFPNYSSELNVNALLLGDSALYLCASSLVGSYNEEFFGPGTRLTVL.